This T cell receptor beta chain was observed in a study of T cells in localized non-small cell lung cancer. Profiling relied on immunoSEQ multiplex PCR, and the TCRdb table lists in-frame clones only, not all of them. The sample lists about 3,500 clones; around 30% were seen once. Judged by abundance, this clone is medium-sized. Its antigen is unidentified. Whole-study results and caveats: The appearance of a median approximately 57 of the top 100 tumor clones was seen in adjacent lung. Adjacent uninvolved lung tissue had the highest T cell clonality, exceeding tumor.

CDR1 and CDR2 (germline): SGHNT, YENEEA. There are 17 residues in the CDR3. The V and J ends lost 5 bases and 0 bases respectively, with 14 bases between them. The sequencing here drew on lung tumor tissue, taken before any cancer treatment. V is TRBV11-3 and J is TRBJ2-6; the D call may be TRBD1 or TRBD2 (5 bases each). This TCR was recovered from a male donor older than 55 with stage I lung adenocarcinoma. In DNA, the CDR3 is TGTGCCAGCAGCCCCGCCAGGGAGAACTCTGGGGCCAACGTCCTGACTTTC. This translates into CASSPARENSGANVLTF.